Detailed here is one T cell receptor beta chain. Marrow after transplant was taken from the posterior iliac crest or another site. The data were taken from a study of graft-versus-host responses after intestinal transplantation. The table came from immunoSEQ multiplex PCR; TCRdb's copy has only in-frame clones and leaves some out. Among about 64,000 clones listed, roughly 92% were seen once. The receptor was isolated from a human patient who received an intestinal transplant, so some T cells may come from the graft donor. The sample consisted of bone marrow, taken roughly 110 weeks after intestinal transplantation.

The CDR3 loop is CASSQDRWDSPLHF. In nucleotides, the CDR3 is TGCGCCAGCAGCCAAGATCGGTGGGATTCACCCCTCCACTTT. The rearrangement joins TRBV4-1 to TRBJ1-6; no clear D. Germline V lookup: CDR1 MGHRA, CDR2 YSYEKL. The length of the CDR3 is 14 residues. V was trimmed by 0 bases and J by 8 bases, leaving 8 bases between them.